Here is one T cell receptor (beta chain) with its context. The target antigen is unknown. This entry belongs to a study of graft-versus-host responses after intestinal transplantation. About the study: Recipients got multivisceral, liver-intestinal, or isolated intestinal transplants. Every recipient underwent anti-thymocyte globulin induction, then tacrolimus and steroids for roughly 3 years.

Data came from immunoSEQ multiplex PCR; TCRdb stores just in-frame clones and leaves some out. The data contain 85,000 to 100,000 clones, 80% to 95% of them seen just once; the ten biggest clones take up roughly 0.15%. The germline V gene has CDR1 SGDLS and CDR2 YYNGEE. Trimming stripped 1 base from V and 1 base from J, with 5 bases between. The CDR3 spans 14 residues. General study points: Patients who carried graft-donor T cell macrochimerism also had high graft-versus-host to host-versus-graft clonal ratios in their allografts. Early post-transplant HvG declines were associated with peak circulating GvH clone levels.

This receptor was identified in a human donor who received an intestinal transplant. The specimen comprised unstimulated CD4+ T cells sorted from spleen or lymph node cells, sampled before intestinal transplant. This chain joins TRBV9 and TRBJ2-2, with D perhaps matching TRBD2 (5 bases). CDR3 bases: TGTGCCAGCAGCGTAAGCGGGAACACCGGGGAGCTGTTTTTT. It is translated as CASSVSGNTGELFF. Full variable domain (rest looked up from reference TRBV9 and TRBJ2-2): DSGVTQTPKHLITATGQRVTLRCSPRSGDLSVYWYQQSLDQGLQFLIQYYNGEERAKGNILERFSAQQFPDLHSELNLSSLELGDSALYFCASSVSGNTGELFFGEGSRLTVL.